The source of this T cell receptor (beta chain) is a study of tumor and adjacent non-tumor tissue in lung cancer. Looking at the study overall: The cohort had under 15 adenocarcinoma, a couple of squamous cell and 1 small cell patients. Findings and limits, study-wide: TCR diversity was significantly greater in tumor than normal lung tissue. In normal lung, the top 100 clones were significantly more dominant than in tumor. Tumor TCR diversity, when higher, was linked to shorter survival.

Of note for this clonotype: Its matching antigen is unknown.

With V trimmed by 0 bases and J by 7 bases, 8 bases remained unmatched. The germline V gene has CDR1 SEHNR and CDR2 FQNEAQ (reference sequence). This CDR3 has 15 residues. This sample's RNA came from whole unsorted tissue. Three rounds of nested PCR, following a modified ARM-PCR protocol, produced the TCRbeta library. In TCRdb, the multiplex PCR reads were re-called with MiXCR into one record per CDR3 protein. The sample has around 66,000 distinct CDR3 sequences; about three quarters are singletons. This chain links TRBV7-9 with TRBJ2-5; the match to TRBD2 covers 7 bases. Material for sequencing was lung tumor tissue. The TCR sequence derives from a man aged 60 to 69 with non-small cell lung cancer. The CDR3 DNA is TGTGCCAGCAGCTTAGCAGTAGGGTCGGGGGGGACCCAGTACTTC. Protein: CASSLAVGSGGTQYF.